The 18 T cell receptor beta chains below all came from one sample that was sequenced in a study of blood T cell repertoires in COVID-19. Repertoires were generated with immunoSEQ multiplex PCR, while TCRdb's copy carries only in-frame clones and drops some. The sample shows 75,000 to 95,000 clones, 85% to 90% of them seen only once. Sequencing input: peripheral blood. The receptors shown here come from a human donor in a cohort sampled during active COVID-19.

The chain has TRBV2 and TRBJ2-5, with a possible D match to TRBD1 (6 bases). The CDR3 covers 14 residues. Germline V gives CDR1 SNHLY, CDR2 FYNNEI. Trimming shortened V by 8 bases and J by 4 bases, and 17 bases separated the two germline ends. The CDR3 DNA reads as TGTGCCAGCCGCCCTCCCGAGGGGGTAGAGACCCAGTACTTC. Translated: CASRPPEGVETQYF.

This clone has just one count. This rearrangement joins TRBV11-1 to TRBJ1-2; D is perhaps TRBD1 (5 bases). V lost 8 bases to trimming and J lost 4 bases, with 17 bases between them. Germline CDR1 and CDR2: SGHAT and FQDESV (reference sequence). The CDR3 runs to 14 residues. DNA of the CDR3: TGTGCCAGCCGCCGAAGGGGTTCAACCTATGGCTACACCTTC. It encodes CASRRRGSTYGYTF. Full variable domain (remainder filled in from reference TRBV11-1 and TRBJ1-2): EAEVAQSPRYKITEKSQAVAFWCDPISGHATLYWYRQILGQGPELLVQFQDESVVDDSQLPKDRFSAERLKGVDSTLKIQPAELGDSAMYLCASRRRGSTYGYTFGSGTRLTVV.

The chain's CDR3 is CASSFRQTFNYGYTF. The CDR3 DNA reads as TGTGCCAGCAGCTTTCGACAGACATTTAACTATGGCTACACCTTC. The chain is built from TRBV7-2 and TRBJ1-2; possibly TRBD1 for D (5 bases). CDR1 and CDR2 (germline): SGHTA, FQGNSA. Trimming removed 3 bases from V and 1 base from J, with 12 bases in between. This CDR3 is 15 amino acids long.

This chain connects TRBV5-1 to TRBJ1-1, with D possibly TRBD1 on 6 matching bases. CDR1 SGHRS and CDR2 YFSETQ come from the germline V gene. The CDR3 consists of 13 residues. Trimming stripped 3 bases from V and 8 bases from J, with 14 bases between. For the CDR3, the DNA is TGCGCCAGCAGCTCCGGCAGGGGCCCGGAAGCTTTCTTT. This sequence encodes CASSSGRGPEAFF.

J is TRBJ1-5 and V is TRBV27, with D tentatively TRBD1 (5 bases). V dropped 3 bases and J dropped 7 bases, with 13 bases sitting between them. Germline V gives CDR1 MNHEY, CDR2 SMNVEV (reference sequence). This CDR3 comprises 14 residues. The CDR3 coding sequence is TGTGCCAGCAGTTTTCTGGGACGGGGGCAGCCCCAGCATTTT. Its translation is CASSFLGRGQPQHF.

The chain employs TRBV6-6 and TRBJ2-1; 13 nucleotides match TRBD2. The CDR3 is 16 residues long. From germline, CDR1 is MNHNY and CDR2 SVGAGI (reference sequence). Trimming removed 4 bases from V and 4 bases from J; junction bases left unmatched: 4. The CDR3 DNA follows: TGTGCCAGCAGTTGGACTAGCGGGGGACCTTACAATGAGCAGTTCTTC. Protein product: CASSWTSGGPYNEQFF.

This chain joins TRBV28 and TRBJ2-4; 9 bases are a match to TRBD2. CDR1 and CDR2 from the germline V gene are MDHEN and SYDVKM. V was pared by 7 bases and J by 15 bases, with 16 bases of the junction left unmatched. The CDR3 runs to 14 residues. The DNA for the CDR3 is TGTGCCAGCACCCCGGGAGGTAGCGGGAGTACAGGGTACTTC. Its protein product is CASTPGGSGSTGYF.

V gene TRBV5-1 combines with J gene TRBJ2-1, with TRBD2 identical over 9 bases. CDR1 SGHRS and CDR2 YFSETQ come from the germline V gene. V lost 9 bases and J lost 9; bases outside the gene matches: 7. CDR3 size: 12 residues. CDR3 sequence reads: CATRAGGREQFF. The DNA for the CDR3 is TGCGCCACCCGAGCGGGAGGCCGTGAGCAGTTCTTC.

This rearrangement joins TRBV10-3 to TRBJ1-2; TRBD1 might be the D (6 bases). The CDR3 is 14 residues long. Trimming cost V 3 bases and J 4 bases, with 12 bases left between them. Germline V gene data show CDR1 as ENHRY and CDR2 as SYGVKD. The CDR3 DNA follows: TGTGCCATCAGTGATCTACAGGGTGGCTATGGCTACACCTTC. Translated, it gives CAISDLQGGYGYTF.

This chain joins TRBV28 and TRBJ2-2; TRBD2 matches at 16 bases. CDR1 and CDR2 (germline): MDHEN, SYDVKM. The trim removed 4 bases at V and 5 bases at J, leaving 7 bases unmatched. This CDR3 comprises 18 residues. Here the CDR3 reads CASSSGTSGRARTGELFF. In DNA form, the CDR3 reads TGTGCCAGCAGTTCCGGGACTAGCGGGAGGGCACGGACCGGGGAGCTGTTTTTT. The variable domain in full, with the rest retrieved from reference TRBV28 and TRBJ2-2, is DVKVTQSSRYLVKRTGEKVFLECVQDMDHENMFWYRQDPGLGLRLIYFSYDVKMKEKGDIPEGYSVSREKKERFSLILESASTNQTSMYLCASSSGTSGRARTGELFFGEGSRLTVL.

CDR3 sequence reads: CATSRSQAVEQYF. The CDR3 DNA reads as TGTGCCACCAGCAGATCACAGGCGGTCGAGCAGTACTTC. The chain links TRBV15 to TRBJ2-7, with TRBD1 as a possible D gene (5 bases). The ends were cut back, 2 bases at V and 6 bases at J, with 11 bases in the middle. The CDR3 totals 13 residues. Germline-derived CDR1 and CDR2 are LNHNV and YYDKDF (reference sequence).

The rearrangement uses TRBV28 and TRBJ1-2; maybe TRBD1 (5 bases). Germline V CDR1 and CDR2: MDHEN, SYDVKM. This CDR3 is built from 13 residues. With 6 bases removed from V and 6 bases from J, the gap between germline ends came to 14 bases. The CDR3 loop is CASRPSGQDGYTF. The CDR3 bases are TGTGCCAGCAGGCCGTCAGGGCAGGATGGCTACACCTTC.

This chain joins TRBV12-3 or TRBV12-4 and TRBJ1-1; TRBD1 is a possible D gene (5 bases). The CDR3 runs to 13 residues. Trimming left V 3 bases short and J 5 bases short, with 10 bases between. The CDR3 DNA sequence: TGTGCCAGCAGTTTGGGGCGGGGGACTGAAGCTTTCTTT. This codes for CASSLGRGTEAFF.

This chain connects TRBV14 to TRBJ2-3; TRBD2 matches at 8 bases. The length of the CDR3 is 15 residues. Per germline, CDR1 SGHDN and CDR2 FVKESK. Losses at the gene ends were 2 bases for V and 7 bases for J; bases not matched to a gene: 8. CDR3 amino acids: CASSQTSGIHHTQYF. Written as DNA, the CDR3 is TGTGCCAGCAGCCAAACTAGCGGCATCCACCATACGCAGTATTTT.

The J gene is TRBJ2-5, the V gene TRBV2, with 10 bases lining up with TRBD1. Germline values: CDR1 SNHLY, CDR2 FYNNEI. J lost 0 bases, V lost 5 bases, and 6 bases had no gene match. This CDR3 region has 16 residues. CDR3 in amino acids: CASSSTGTGDQETQYF. The CDR3 DNA sequence: TGTGCCAGCAGTTCCACCGGGACAGGGGACCAAGAGACCCAGTACTTC. Together with reference TRBV2 and TRBJ2-5, the CDR3 gives the full variable domain: EPEVTQTPSHQVTQMGQEVILRCVPISNHLYFYWYRQILGQKVEFLVSFYNNEISEKSEIFDDQFSVERPDGSNFTLKIRSTKLEDSAMYFCASSSTGTGDQETQYFGPGTRLLVL.

The rearrangement joins TRBV7-9 to TRBJ2-1, with 7 bases fitting TRBD2. Trimming took 1 base from V and 2 from J; bases not matched to a gene: 5. This CDR3 has 16 residues. Germline V lookup: CDR1 SEHNR, CDR2 FQNEAQ (reference sequence). CDR3 amino acids: CASSLVGEGPYNEQFF. The CDR3 DNA reads TGTGCCAGCAGCTTAGTGGGGGAGGGCCCCTACAATGAGCAGTTCTTC.

The rearrangement links TRBV27 to TRBJ2-2, with D uncertain. This CDR3 has 14 amino acids. Trimming shortened V by 3 bases and J by 7 bases, and 12 bases separated the two germline ends. Germline CDR1 is MNHEY and CDR2 is SMNVEV (reference sequence). DNA for the CDR3: TGTGCCAGCAGTTTTGACCATTCGGGCGGGGAGCTGTTTTTT. Translating gives CASSFDHSGGELFF.

The CDR3 coding sequence is TGTGCCAGCAGTTTCCGGGGGGCGAGCAGCAATCAGCCCCAGCATTTT. Protein product: CASSFRGASSNQPQHF. The chain recombines TRBV28 with TRBJ1-5; D is possibly TRBD1 (6 bases). Germline V lookup: CDR1 MDHEN, CDR2 SYDVKM. The V end lost 3 bases, the J end lost 1 base, and 13 bases lay between the germline ends. CDR3 size: 16 residues.